This TCR beta chain was sequenced during a study of T-cell reconstitution after alpha-beta-depleted transplantation in children. From germline, CDR1 is DFQATT and CDR2 SNEGSKA (reference sequence). The CDR3 runs 19 residues. Trimming at V came to 1 base and at J to 8 bases, leaving 21 bases not matched to a gene. Unique molecular identifiers were incorporated into the prepared TCRbeta library. From the PCR reads, TCRdb called clonotypes with MiXCR, one entry per CDR3 protein. This sample carries some 490,000 distinct CDR3 sequences, 12% of them seen once, and the ten largest clones take more than 5.5%.

The V and J genes are TRBV20-1 and TRBJ2-1, with TRBD2 matching over 9 bases. The sample was PBMCs from the stem cell graft donor, taken from the stem cell graft. The sequence came from a human donor who donated a stem cell graft to a child with combined immunodeficiency. CDR3 DNA sequence: TGCAGTGCTAGAGGAAGTGACGGGCTAGCGGGACGGCTTCTGTATGAGCAGTTCTTC. Translation: CSARGSDGLAGRLLYEQFF.